Listed below are T cell receptor beta chains from one sample, sequenced in a study of human T cells and chemical hapten exposure. TCRdb re-called the RACE reads through MiXCR, storing one row per CDR3 protein. This sample has around 130,000 distinct CDR3 sequences, with approximately 9.5% found just once. The sample taken for sequencing was whole blood. These receptors were collected from a male donor in good health. Some clones in this sample may be carry-over from other donors' samples. Both conserved end residues are part of each CDR3. D genes are given only for firm matches. The listing skips clone size in some rows; elsewhere it reads once, few, many or a size class.

>.|14|TRBV6-1|TRBJ1-1|few
CASSEGRSNTEAFF
TGTGCCAGCAGTGAAGGGAGGTCGAACACTGAAGCTTTCTTT
>TRBD2|17|TRBV20-1|TRBJ2-3|.
CGATTGTSGGHTDTQYF
TGCGGTGCCACCACCGGGACTAGCGGGGGCCACACAGATACGCAGTATTTT
>.|14|TRBV19|TRBJ2-1|.
CASSIGPVYNEQFF
TGTGCCAGTAGTATAGGGCCAGTATACAATGAGCAGTTCTTC
>.|15|TRBV7-9|TRBJ1-5|few
CASSSSLSRNQPQHF
TGTGCCAGCAGCTCCTCTCTATCGAGGAATCAGCCCCAGCATTTT
>.|13|TRBV11-2|TRBJ1-1|many
CASSFLLDSEAFF
TGTGCCAGCAGCTTTCTCCTAGACTCTGAAGCTTTCTTT
>.|15|TRBV5-1|TRBJ1-6|.
CASSLGPYGDSPLHF
TGCGCCAGCAGCTTGGGGCCCTACGGGGACTCACCCCTCCACTTT
>TRBD1|15|TRBV29-1|TRBJ1-1|.
CSSYRQGRMNTEAFF
TGCAGCTCTTACCGACAGGGACGGATGAACACTGAAGCTTTCTTT
>.|16|TRBV7-9|TRBJ2-4|few
CASSPDPHIAKNIQYF
TGTGCCAGCAGCCCGGATCCGCATATAGCCAAAAACATTCAGTACTTC
>TRBD1|14|TRBV20-1|TRBJ2-7|few
CSASSGTVLEEQYF
TGCAGTGCTAGTTCCGGGACAGTACTAGAAGAGCAGTACTTC
>.|14|TRBV27|TRBJ2-5|many
CASSRPGLKETQYF
TGTGCCAGCAGTCGGCCGGGACTTAAAGAGACCCAGTACTTC
>.|11|TRBV7-9|TRBJ2-1|many
CASSYGGEQFF
TGTGCCAGCAGCTACGGGGGTGAGCAGTTCTTC
>.|15|TRBV3-1|TRBJ1-2|.
CASSPPQSHNYGYTF
TGTGCCAGCAGCCCCCCTCAGAGCCATAACTATGGCTACACCTTC
>.|18|TRBV4-3|TRBJ2-1|.
CASSQDEGAGAIYNEQFF
TGCGCCAGCAGCCAAGACGAGGGGGCGGGGGCGATCTACAATGAGCAGTTCTTC
>.|13|TRBV6-1|TRBJ1-2|.
CASSEQGNYGYTF
TGTGCCAGCAGTGAACAGGGAAACTATGGCTACACCTTC
>.|14|TRBV4-3|TRBJ2-7|.
CASSPAAGGYEQYF
TGCGCCAGCAGCCCAGCAGCCGGCGGCTACGAGCAGTACTTC
>.|14|TRBV13|TRBJ1-2|few
CASSLYGDGYGYTF
TGTGCCAGCAGCTTATATGGGGATGGCTATGGCTACACCTTC
>.|15|TRBV12-3/TRBV12-4|TRBJ2-1|.
CASSFPPLSYNEQFF
TGTGCCAGCAGTTTCCCCCCCCTCTCCTACAATGAGCAGTTCTTC
>.|17|TRBV15|TRBJ1-1|.
CATSRLTDASMNTEAFF
TGTGCCACCAGCAGGTTGACAGATGCCTCCATGAACACTGAAGCTTTCTTT
>.|16|TRBV19|TRBJ1-5|many
CASSIVDPASNQPQHF
TGTGCCAGTAGTATAGTGGACCCCGCGAGCAATCAGCCCCAGCATTTT
>.|12|TRBV7-2|TRBJ2-3|few
CASTPTTDTQYF
TGTGCCAGCACCCCGACAACAGATACGCAGTATTTT
>.|17|TRBV20-1|TRBJ1-5|few
CSARALAAGVYNQPQHF
TGCAGTGCTAGAGCGTTGGCAGCAGGGGTTTACAATCAGCCCCAGCATTTT
>.|15|TRBV4-1|TRBJ1-4|many
CASSQEGGVGEKLFF
TGCGCCAGCAGCCAAGAGGGAGGGGTCGGCGAAAAACTGTTTTTT
>TRBD1|14|TRBV2|TRBJ1-5|many
CAIAGGDSNQPQHF
TGTGCCATCGCAGGGGGGGACAGCAATCAGCCCCAGCATTTT
>.|15|TRBV5-1|TRBJ2-7|few
CASSLRNRVGHEQYF
TGCGCCAGCAGCTTGCGCAACAGGGTAGGACACGAGCAGTACTTC
>.|14|TRBV29-1|TRBJ2-7|many
CSVVGQTVRYEQYF
TGCAGCGTTGTAGGGCAGACCGTTCGCTACGAGCAGTACTTC
>.|15|TRBV9|TRBJ2-2|.
CASSPFHRDTGELFF
TGTGCCAGCAGCCCGTTTCACAGGGACACCGGGGAGCTGTTTTTT
>.|15|TRBV3-1|TRBJ1-1|.
CASSPRLVENTEAFF
TGTGCCAGCAGCCCCCGACTAGTAGAGAACACTGAAGCTTTCTTT
>TRBD1|16|TRBV7-9|TRBJ2-7|.
CASSSHETGDSYEQYF
TGTGCCAGCAGCTCTCACGAGACAGGGGACTCCTACGAGCAGTACTTC
>TRBD1|12|TRBV29-1|TRBJ1-1|few
CSDSRGPAEAFF
TGCAGCGATAGCAGGGGGCCTGCTGAAGCTTTCTTT
>.|12|TRBV2|TRBJ1-5|many
CASSDRGQPQHF
TGTGCCAGCAGTGATAGGGGGCAGCCCCAGCATTTT
>.|14|TRBV6-2/TRBV6-3|TRBJ2-5|few
CASSYLLELGTQYF
TGTGCCAGCAGTTACCTTCTAGAACTCGGGACCCAGTACTTC
>.|17|TRBV21-1|TRBJ2-7|many
CASSNISASDRTEEQYF
TGTGCCAGCAGCAACATATCGGCTTCGGACAGGACGGAAGAGCAGTACTTC
>TRBD2|17|TRBV6-6|TRBJ2-1|few
CASSPRLAGGFGNEQFF
TGTGCCAGCAGTCCTCGACTAGCGGGGGGGTTTGGTAATGAGCAGTTCTTC
>.|13|TRBV11-2|TRBJ2-7|.
CASSLARPSEQYF
TGTGCCAGCAGCTTAGCCCGCCCATCCGAGCAGTACTTC
>TRBD2|15|TRBV27|TRBJ2-7|few
CASSTTSGSVREQYF
TGTGCCAGCAGTACGACTAGCGGGAGTGTAAGGGAGCAGTACTTC
>TRBD2|17|TRBV18|TRBJ2-1|few
CASSLTLLANSYNEQFF
TGTGCCAGCTCACTGACCTTACTAGCGAACTCCTACAATGAGCAGTTCTTC
>TRBD2|16|TRBV5-1|TRBJ2-1|many
CASSLNSGGLTHEQFF
TGCGCCAGCAGCCTGAATAGCGGGGGGCTCACCCATGAGCAGTTCTTC
>.|14|TRBV6-1|TRBJ2-7|.
CASISGVSSYEQYF
TGTGCCAGCATATCCGGGGTTAGCTCCTACGAGCAGTACTTC
>.|17|TRBV11-2|TRBJ2-2|many
CASSLVLQGPNTGELFF
TGTGCCAGCAGCTTAGTATTACAGGGACCGAACACCGGGGAGCTGTTTTTT
>TRBD1|15|TRBV7-2|TRBJ2-7|many
CASSLAGTGSYEQYF
TGTGCCAGCAGTCTTGCCGGGACAGGGTCCTACGAGCAGTACTTC
>.|15|TRBV19|TRBJ2-3|.
CASSGRTEQADTQYF
TGTGCCAGTAGTGGACGGACAGAGCAGGCAGATACGCAGTATTTT
>TRBD1|14|TRBV27|TRBJ2-3|many
CASSMDRGPDTQYF
TGTGCCAGCAGCATGGACAGGGGGCCCGATACGCAGTATTTT
>TRBD2|15|TRBV7-2|TRBJ2-1|many
CASSLTLAGGNEQFF
TGTGCCAGCAGCTTAACTCTAGCGGGAGGCAATGAGCAGTTCTTC
>.|12|TRBV6-2/TRBV6-3|TRBJ1-2|many
CASSYAGDGYTF
TGTGCCAGCAGTTACGCAGGGGACGGCTACACCTTC
>.|14|TRBV5-1|TRBJ2-7|.
CASSPSVVSYEQYF
TGCGCCAGCAGTCCAAGCGTAGTCTCCTACGAGCAGTACTTC
>.|13|TRBV7-9|TRBJ1-2|.
CASRPTVAYGYTF
TGTGCCAGCAGACCGACAGTTGCCTATGGCTACACCTTC
>TRBD2|16|TRBV7-2|TRBJ2-1|many
CASSLARGGGGNEQFF
TGTGCCAGCAGCTTAGCGAGGGGCGGGGGGGGCAATGAGCAGTTCTTC
>.|13|TRBV27|TRBJ2-1|.
CASSLRGVNEQFF
TGTGCCAGCAGTTTAAGGGGGGTGAATGAGCAGTTCTTC
>TRBD2|18|TRBV6-6|TRBJ2-3|few
CASSYSMTGLAEADTQYF
TGTGCCAGCAGTTACTCGATGACCGGACTAGCGGAGGCAGATACGCAGTATTTT
>.|17|TRBV4-1|TRBJ2-3|.
CASSQDGKGTGADTQYF
TGCGCCAGCAGCCAAGATGGGAAGGGGACGGGGGCAGATACGCAGTATTTT
>TRBD2|18|TRBV7-2|TRBJ2-3|few
CASSPGPSGKGRTDTQYF
TGTGCCAGCAGCCCGGGGCCTAGCGGGAAAGGGAGGACAGATACGCAGTATTTT
>.|16|TRBV10-3|TRBJ2-4|few
CAISETGILAKNIQYF
TGTGCCATCAGTGAGACAGGAATACTAGCCAAAAACATTCAGTACTTC
>TRBD1|16|TRBV5-1|TRBJ1-5|many
CASSIGTGGSNQPQHF
TGCGCCAGCAGCATCGGGACAGGGGGGAGCAATCAGCCCCAGCATTTT
>.|13|TRBV9|TRBJ2-7|.
CASSVVGGAEQYF
TGTGCCAGCAGCGTAGTGGGGGGGGCCGAGCAGTACTTC